The present T cell receptor (beta chain) was sequenced within a study of cytomegalovirus exposure and HLA in healthy donors. Points from the study as a whole: Indistinguishability led to the exclusion of some V segments, TRBV6-2 and TRBV6-3 included. Most TCR sequences were rare, but some public TCRs occurred in many donors. The authors later found HLA-associated TCR beta chains more clonally expanded than equally common others.

Turning to this clone: Antigen unknown.

Researchers ran the PCR with 60 Vbeta and 13 Jbeta primers. Produced via immunoSEQ multiplex PCR; TCRdb's table is partial and in-frame only. The sample carries 80,000 to 130,000 clones, 76% recorded once. The CDR3 totals 16 residues. Germline lookup yields CDR1 LNHDA and CDR2 SQIVND (reference sequence). Trimming removed 3 bases from V and 0 bases from J, with 12 bases in between. The sequencing sample was made of PBMCs. The chain combines TRBV19 with TRBJ2-1; D is undetermined. The receptor's source is a woman in her forties or fifties in good health and CMV-seropositive. The CDR3 coding sequence is TGTGCCAGTAGTATGCTCCTCCTAAGCTCCTACAATGAGCAGTTCTTC. The encoded protein is CASSMLLLSSYNEQFF.